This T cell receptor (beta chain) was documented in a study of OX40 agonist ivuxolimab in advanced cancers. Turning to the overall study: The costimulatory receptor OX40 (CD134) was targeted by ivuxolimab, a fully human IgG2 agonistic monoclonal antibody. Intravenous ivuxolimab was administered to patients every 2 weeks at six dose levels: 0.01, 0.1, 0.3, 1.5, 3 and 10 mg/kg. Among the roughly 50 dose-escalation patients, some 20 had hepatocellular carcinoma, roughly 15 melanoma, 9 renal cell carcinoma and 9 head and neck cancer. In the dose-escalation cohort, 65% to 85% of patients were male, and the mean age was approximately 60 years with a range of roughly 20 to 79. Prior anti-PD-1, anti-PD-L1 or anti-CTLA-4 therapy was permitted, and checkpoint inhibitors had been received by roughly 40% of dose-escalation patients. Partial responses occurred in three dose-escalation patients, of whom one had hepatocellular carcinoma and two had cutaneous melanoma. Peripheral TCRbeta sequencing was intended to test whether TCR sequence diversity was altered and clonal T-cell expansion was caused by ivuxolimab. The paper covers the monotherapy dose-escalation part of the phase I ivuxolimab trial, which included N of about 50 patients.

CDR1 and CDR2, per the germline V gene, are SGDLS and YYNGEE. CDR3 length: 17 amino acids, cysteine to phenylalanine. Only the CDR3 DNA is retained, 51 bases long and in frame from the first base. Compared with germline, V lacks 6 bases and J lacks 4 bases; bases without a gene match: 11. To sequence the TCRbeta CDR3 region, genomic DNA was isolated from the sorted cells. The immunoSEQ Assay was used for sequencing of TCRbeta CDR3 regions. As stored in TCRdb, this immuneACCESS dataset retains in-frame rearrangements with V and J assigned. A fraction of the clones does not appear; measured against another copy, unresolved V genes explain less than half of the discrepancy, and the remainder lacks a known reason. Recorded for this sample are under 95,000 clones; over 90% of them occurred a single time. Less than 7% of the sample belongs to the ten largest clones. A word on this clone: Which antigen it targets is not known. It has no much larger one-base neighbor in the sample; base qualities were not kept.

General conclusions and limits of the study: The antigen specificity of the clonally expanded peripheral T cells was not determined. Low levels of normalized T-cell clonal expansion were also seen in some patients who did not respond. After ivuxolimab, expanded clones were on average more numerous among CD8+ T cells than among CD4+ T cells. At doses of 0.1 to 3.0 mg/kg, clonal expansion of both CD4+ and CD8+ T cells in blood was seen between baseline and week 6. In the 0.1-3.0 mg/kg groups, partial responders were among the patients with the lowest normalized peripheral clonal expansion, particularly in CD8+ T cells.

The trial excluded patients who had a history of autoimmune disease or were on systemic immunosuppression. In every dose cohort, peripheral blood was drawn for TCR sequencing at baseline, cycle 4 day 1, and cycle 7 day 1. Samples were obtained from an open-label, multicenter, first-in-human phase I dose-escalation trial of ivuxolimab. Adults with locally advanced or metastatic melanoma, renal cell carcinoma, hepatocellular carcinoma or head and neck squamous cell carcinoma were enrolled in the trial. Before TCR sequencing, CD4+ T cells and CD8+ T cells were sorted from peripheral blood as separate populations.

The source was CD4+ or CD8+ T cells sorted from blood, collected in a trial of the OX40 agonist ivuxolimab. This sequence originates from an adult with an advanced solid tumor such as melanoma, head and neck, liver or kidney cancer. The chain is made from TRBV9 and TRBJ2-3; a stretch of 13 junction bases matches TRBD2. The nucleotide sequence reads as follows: TGTGCCAGCACGACTAGCGGGGGGCCGGGTCTGGCAGATACGCAGTATTTT. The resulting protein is CASTTSGGPGLADTQYF.